Presented here are 4 T cell receptor beta chains from one specimen sequenced in a study of cytomegalovirus exposure and HLA in healthy donors. The PCR was carried out with 60 Vbeta primers and 13 Jbeta primers. Produced via immunoSEQ multiplex PCR; TCRdb's table is partial and in-frame only. In the table there are tens of thousands of clones, about 64% of which are singletons. Sequencing used PBMCs. The receptors were sampled from a male donor in good health and CMV-seropositive.

This chain joins TRBV11-2 and TRBJ1-1; D may be TRBD1 (5 bases). V shed 5 bases and J shed 3 bases, with 10 bases lying between them. CDR3 size: 13 residues. Germline assignment: CDR1 SGHAT and CDR2 FQNNGV. The CDR3 region has the DNA TGTGCCAGCAGCCCGGGGGTGGACACTGAAGCTTTCTTT. Translation: CASSPGVDTEAFF.

The chain recombines TRBV18 with TRBJ1-3; D gene uncertain. Germline assignment: CDR1 KGHSH and CDR2 LQKENI. V lost 4 bases and J 0 bases, leaving 13 bases between the germline ends. The CDR3 is 16 amino acids. CDR3 protein: CASSLGPAYSGNTIYF. CDR3 coding DNA: TGTGCCAGCTCACTCGGTCCCGCGTACTCTGGAAACACCATATATTTT.

This clone showed up just a few times. The chain recombines TRBV6-5 with TRBJ1-2, with TRBD1 as a possible D gene (5 bases). Trimming shortened V by 4 bases and J by 9 bases, and 18 bases separated the two germline ends. CDR1 MNHEY and CDR2 SVGAGI come from the germline V gene. The CDR3 has 14 amino acids. CDR3 residues: CASSSTAPIESYTF. The CDR3 DNA reads as TGTGCCAGCAGTTCGACAGCCCCCATCGAGAGCTACACCTTC.

The rearrangement uses TRBV28 and TRBJ2-3, with TRBD1 as a possible D gene (6 bases). Germline CDR1 MDHEN, CDR2 SYDVKM. V was cut by 6 bases and J by 1 base, with 14 bases left in between. The CDR3 covers 15 residues. The CDR3 loop reads CASSQGSLGTDTQYF. The DNA for the CDR3 is TGTGCCAGCAGCCAGGGGAGTCTCGGCACAGATACGCAGTATTTT.